At least ten counts were recorded for the clone carrying this T cell receptor beta chain. Its antigen remains unidentified. The data stem from a study of human T cells and chemical hapten exposure. Notes on the study in general: Significantly more large CDR3 similarity clusters arose among expanded TCRs than among controls.

This CDR3 has 15 residues. V was pared by 5 bases and J by 0 bases, with 4 bases of the junction left unmatched. CDR1 SGHVS and CDR2 FQNEAQ come from the germline V gene. Indicated time point: pre-sensitization, week 0. The treatment is: therapeutic diphenylcyclopropenone sensitization with weekly scalp DPC. It was unfractionated whole blood from which total RNA was extracted. Participating donors were patients with alopecia, aged 18 to 70 years, considered appropriate candidates for DPC. TCRdb processed the RACE reads anew with MiXCR; each CDR3 protein has one entry. The repertoire has tens of thousands of distinct CDR3 sequences, 10% of them found once; the top ten carry 25% to 35%.

This specimen consisted of whole blood, obtained in connection with sensitization to the hapten diphenylcyclopropenone (DPC). This TCR came from a man in his fifties or sixties with alopecia areata. Some clones in this sample may be carry-over from other donors' samples. V usage is TRBV7-8 and J usage is TRBJ1-5; 7 bases fit TRBD1. The CDR3 nucleotides read TGTGCCAGCAGCCAGACAGGGAATAGCAATCAGCCCCAGCATTTT. Its translation: CASSQTGNSNQPQHF.